What follows describes a single T cell receptor (beta chain). The antigen remains undetermined. The data originate from a study of cytomegalovirus exposure and HLA in healthy donors. Study-wide findings and caveats: High specificity and sensitivity for cytomegalovirus status were reported for the classifier.

PCR amplification relied on 60 Vbeta primers (plus 13 Jbeta primers). The protocol was immunoSEQ multiplex PCR, while the TCRdb copy is restricted to in-frame clones and leaves out a portion. The sample shows about 200,000 clones, 65% to 80% of them seen only once. Germline-derived CDR1 and CDR2 are KGHSH and LQKENI. The CDR3 consists of 14 residues. With 3 bases clipped from V and 3 bases from J, the junction kept 1 base outside the gene matches. The clonotype originates from a man aged 50-59 years in good health and CMV-seronegative. Sequencing was performed on PBMCs. The chain uses TRBV18 and TRBJ1-5, with 8 bases that match TRBD1. The CDR3 here is CASSPGQDNQPQHF. For the CDR3, the DNA is TGTGCCAGCTCACCGGGACAGGACAATCAGCCCCAGCATTTT. The variable domain in full, completed from reference TRBV18 and TRBJ1-5, reads NAGVMQNPRHLVRRRGQEARLRCSPMKGHSHVYWYRQLPEEGLKFMVYLQKENIIDESGMPKERFSAEFPKEGPSILRIQQVVRGDSAAYFCASSPGQDNQPQHFGDGTRLSIL.